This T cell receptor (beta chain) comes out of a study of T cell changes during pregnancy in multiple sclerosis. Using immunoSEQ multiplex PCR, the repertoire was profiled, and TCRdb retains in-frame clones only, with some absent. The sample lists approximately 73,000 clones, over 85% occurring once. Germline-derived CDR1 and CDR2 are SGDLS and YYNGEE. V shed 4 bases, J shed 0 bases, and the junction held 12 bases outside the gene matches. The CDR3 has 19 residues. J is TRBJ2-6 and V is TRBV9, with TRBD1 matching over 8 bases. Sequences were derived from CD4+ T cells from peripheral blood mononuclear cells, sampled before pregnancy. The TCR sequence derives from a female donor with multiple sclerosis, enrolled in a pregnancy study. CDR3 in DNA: TGTGCCAGCAGCCCGCGACAGGGGCCACAATTCTCTGGGGCCAACGTCCTGACTTTC. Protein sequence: CASSPRQGPQFSGANVLTF.